These 10 T cell receptor beta chains share one sample of origin, sequenced in a study of T cell responses to AZD1222 COVID-19 vaccine. Repertoires were generated with immunoSEQ multiplex PCR, while TCRdb's copy carries only in-frame clones and drops some. The sample includes more than 150,000 clones, around 92% seen only once; the top ten take 10%. The sample consisted of peripheral blood, taken on day 0 of AZD1222 vaccination. All receptors come from an adult in good health.

Only one count was recorded for this clone. The rearrangement joins TRBV24-1 to TRBJ1-5; 7 nucleotides line up with TRBD1. This CDR3 comprises 15 residues. Germline assignment: CDR1 KGHDR and CDR2 SFDVKD. Losses at the gene ends were 4 bases for V and 7 bases for J; bases not matched to a gene: 9. The DNA for the CDR3 is TGTGCCACCAGTGACGTTCTAGGGGGCAGCCAGCCCCAGCATTTT. Protein sequence: CATSDVLGGSQPQHF.

The CDR3, as DNA: TGTGCCAGTAGTAACTCGGGACGGCTAAACTATGGCTACACCTTC. This encodes CASSNSGRLNYGYTF. The V call is TRBV19, the J call TRBJ1-2, with D maybe TRBD1 (5 bases). CDR1 LNHDA and CDR2 SQIVND come from the germline V gene (reference sequence). The CDR3 consists of 15 residues. The germline V and J ends were trimmed by 4 bases and 2 bases, with 14 bases remaining between them.

The chain employs TRBV5-1 and TRBJ2-7, with 8 bases fitting TRBD1. CDR1 and CDR2 from the germline V gene are SGHRS and YFSETQ. The V segment lost 3 bases and the J segment 6 bases; nucleotides outside the gene matches: 8. CDR3 length equals 14 residues. The chain's CDR3 is CASSSRTGLGEQYF. CDR3 sequence (DNA): TGCGCCAGCAGCTCCCGGACAGGGCTCGGCGAGCAGTACTTC.

The rearrangement links TRBV3-1 (or the pseudogene TRBV3-2) to TRBJ1-5; D gene uncertain. CDR1 LGHDT and CDR2 YNNKEL come from the germline V gene (reference sequence). The CDR3 is 13 residues long. V was trimmed by 8 bases and J by 2 bases, leaving 10 bases between them. This chain's CDR3 is CASGPSGNQPQHF. The DNA for the CDR3 is TGTGCCAGCGGTCCTAGTGGCAATCAGCCCCAGCATTTT.

The genes are TRBV19 and TRBJ2-6, with D perhaps assigned TRBD1 or TRBD2 (5 bases each). CDR1 is LNHDA, CDR2 SQIVND, per germline (reference sequence). V was cut by 3 bases and J by 0 bases, with 15 bases left in between. The CDR3 contains 18 residues. This CDR3 reads CASSIGAGRDSGANVLTF. The DNA for the CDR3 is TGTGCCAGTAGTATTGGCGCAGGGAGAGACTCTGGGGCCAACGTCCTGACTTTC.

This rearrangement joins TRBV7-9 to TRBJ2-4; D gene ambiguous. Trimming pared 4 bases from V and 0 bases from J, leaving 10 bases between. The CDR3 has 15 amino acids. In germline, CDR1 is SEHNR, CDR2 FQNEAQ (reference sequence). Here the CDR3 reads CASSSGWLAKNIQYF. The DNA of the CDR3 is TGTGCCAGCAGCTCCGGTTGGCTAGCCAAAAACATTCAGTACTTC.

In its sample, this clone was seen a few times. The chain uses TRBV2 and TRBJ1-5; D gene unclear. Per germline, CDR1 SNHLY and CDR2 FYNNEI. Trimming stripped 4 bases from V and 1 base from J, with 11 bases between. The CDR3 consists of 15 residues. The CDR3 region has the DNA TGTGCCAGCAGTGTTTCCGGCCCCAGCAATCAGCCCCAGCATTTT. Translation gives CASSVSGPSNQPQHF.

The gene calls are TRBV4-2 and TRBJ1-4; D gene ambiguous. The CDR3 contains 16 residues. Trimming took 2 bases from V and 8 from J, leaving 18 bases between them. The germline V gene encodes CDR1 LGHNA and CDR2 YNFKEQ. CDR3 nucleotide sequence: TGTGCCAGCAGCCAACGAGGGCCCCCGTGGTCGGAAAAACTGTTTTTT. It codes for CASSQRGPPWSEKLFF.

V is TRBV6-4 and J is TRBJ1-1, with a tentative D call TRBD1 (6 bases). The germline V and J ends were trimmed by 3 bases and 2 bases, with 13 bases remaining between them. CDR3 length: 15 amino acids. Germline CDR1 is MRHNA and CDR2 is SNTAGT. CDR3 sequence: CASSDSGTLNTEAFF. CDR3 nucleotide sequence: TGTGCCAGCAGTGATTCTGGGACACTAAACACTGAAGCTTTCTTT.

The CDR3 loop reads CASSISAPNNQPQHF. The CDR3 bases are TGTGCCAGTAGTATTTCGGCCCCAAACAATCAGCCCCAGCATTTT. The V call is TRBV19, the J call TRBJ1-5; no firm D call. The CDR3 totals 15 residues. Germline CDR1 reads LNHDA; CDR2 reads SQIVND (reference sequence). V shed 3 bases and J shed 3 bases, with 12 bases lying between them.